This entry is about one T cell receptor (beta chain). This specimen comes from a study of blood T cell repertoires in COVID-19. At the level of the study: Sample material is recorded as cDNA or gDNA derived from T cells, B-cell-depleted T cells, or PBMCs.

The data were produced by immunoSEQ multiplex PCR, yet TCRdb's version contains in-frame clones alone and is incomplete. Of roughly 250,000 clones listed, 75% to 90% are singletons. CDR3 length: 14 residues. The germline V gene encodes CDR1 MNHEY and CDR2 SMNVEV (reference sequence). The V gene end was trimmed by 8 bases and the J gene end by 4 bases; junction bases not matched to a gene: 6. In terms of age and location, participants ranged from about 18 to 100 years and lived in around 22 US areas. The sequenced material came from PBMCs or T cells enriched from blood (not recorded which). This sequence originates from a man in his forties who had recovered from COVID-19. The chain carries TRBV27 and TRBJ2-3, with 10 bases matching TRBD2. The DNA of the CDR3 is TGTGCCAGCGGAGCGGGGGGGCATTCAGATACGCAGTATTTT. Encoded protein: CASGAGGHSDTQYF.